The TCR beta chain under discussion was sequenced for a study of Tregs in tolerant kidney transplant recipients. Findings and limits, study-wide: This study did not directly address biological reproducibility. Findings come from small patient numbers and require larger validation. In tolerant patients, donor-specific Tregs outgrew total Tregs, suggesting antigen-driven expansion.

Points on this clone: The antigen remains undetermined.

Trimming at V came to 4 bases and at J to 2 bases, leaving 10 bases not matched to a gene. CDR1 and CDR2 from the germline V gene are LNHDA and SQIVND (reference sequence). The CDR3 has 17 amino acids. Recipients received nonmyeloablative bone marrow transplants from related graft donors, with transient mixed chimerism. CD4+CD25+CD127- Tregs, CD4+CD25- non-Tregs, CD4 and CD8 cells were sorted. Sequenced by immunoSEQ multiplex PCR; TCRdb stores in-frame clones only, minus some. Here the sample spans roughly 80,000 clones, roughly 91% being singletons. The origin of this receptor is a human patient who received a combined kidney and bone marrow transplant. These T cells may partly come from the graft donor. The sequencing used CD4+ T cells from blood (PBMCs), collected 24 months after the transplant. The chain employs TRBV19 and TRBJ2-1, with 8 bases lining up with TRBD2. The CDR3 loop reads CASSRSPGGGTYNEQFF. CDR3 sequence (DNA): TGTGCCAGTAGTAGATCACCGGGAGGGGGGACCTACAATGAGCAGTTCTTC.